The following is a T cell receptor beta chain sequence with its context. The entry originates in a study of monozygotic twins with inflammatory bowel disease. TCRdb reworked the 5' RACE reads into one entry per CDR3 protein, no DNA. In total, the table holds 190,000 or so distinct CDR3 sequences. CDR1 is SGHTA, CDR2 FQGTGA, per germline. This CDR3 contains 13 residues. The chain has TRBV7-3 and TRBJ1-1; TCRdb's assignment of TRBD1 cannot be checked, as there is no DNA. The material sequenced was blood. This receptor was identified in a human donor with ulcerative colitis or Crohn's disease, or a healthy co-twin of an affected twin (not recorded which). The CDR3 is CASSLGPSTEAFF.